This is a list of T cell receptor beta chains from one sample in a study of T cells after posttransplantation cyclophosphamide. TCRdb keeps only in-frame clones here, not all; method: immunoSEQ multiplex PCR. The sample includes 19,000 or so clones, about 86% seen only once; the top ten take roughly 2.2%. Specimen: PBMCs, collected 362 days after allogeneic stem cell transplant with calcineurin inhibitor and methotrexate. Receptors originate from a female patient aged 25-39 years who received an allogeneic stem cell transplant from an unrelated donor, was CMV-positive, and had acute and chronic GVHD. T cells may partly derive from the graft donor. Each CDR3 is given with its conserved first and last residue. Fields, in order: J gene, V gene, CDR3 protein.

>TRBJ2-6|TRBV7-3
CASSLNRGSGANVLTF
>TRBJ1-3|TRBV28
CASSLTASSGNTIYF
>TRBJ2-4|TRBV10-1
CAGSGEYF
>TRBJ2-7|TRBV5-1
CASSLSGEQYF
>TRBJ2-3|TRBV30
CAWSVIRTSGGASDTQYF
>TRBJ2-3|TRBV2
CADGVGDAADTQYF
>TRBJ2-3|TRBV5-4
CASSRLLREATDTQYF
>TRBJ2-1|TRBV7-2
CASSWGQGPYNEQFF
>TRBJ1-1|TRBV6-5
CASSYPGTGENTEAFF
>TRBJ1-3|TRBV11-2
CASSFKGGDTIYF
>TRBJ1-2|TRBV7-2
CASSPPGGYGYTF
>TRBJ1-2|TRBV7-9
CASSGRGVDYGYTF
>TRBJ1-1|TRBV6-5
CASSYLGGNTEAFF
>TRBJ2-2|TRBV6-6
CASRQNGELFF
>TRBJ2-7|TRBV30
CAWENTGGEQYF
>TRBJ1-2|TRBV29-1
CSVVGGGGYTF
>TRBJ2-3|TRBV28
CASTRGGTYTDTQYF
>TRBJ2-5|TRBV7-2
CATRQGGQETQYF
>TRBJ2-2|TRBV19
CATTVSGTGTGELFF
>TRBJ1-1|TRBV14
CASSQPGGYWDTEAFF
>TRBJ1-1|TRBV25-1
CASSELDYGTEAFF
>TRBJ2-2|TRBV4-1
CASSQDLVRSGELFF